This passage covers 28 T cell receptor beta chains from one sample sequenced in a study of T-cell reconstitution after alpha-beta-depleted transplantation in children. A library of TCRbeta sequences, prepared with unique molecular identifiers, was generated. From the PCR reads, TCRdb called clonotypes with MiXCR, one entry per CDR3 protein. The table shows under 350,000 distinct CDR3 sequences, with 9.9% occurring only once. The sample in question was PBMCs from the stem cell graft donor, obtained from the stem cell graft. The source of these receptors is a human donor who donated a stem cell graft to a child with SCID.

This clonotype was recorded many times. The chain recombines TRBV3-1 with TRBJ1-2, with a possible D match to TRBD1 (5 bases). In germline, CDR1 is LGHDT, CDR2 YNNKEL (reference sequence). The CDR3 is 14 residues long. Trimming removed 0 bases at V and 4 bases at J, with 9 bases between. CDR3 residues: CASSQDVTGYGYTF. As DNA, the CDR3 is TGTGCCAGCAGCCAAGATGTCACAGGCTATGGCTACACCTTC.

The chain employs TRBV19 and TRBJ2-6; D ambiguous. V was clipped by 5 bases and J by 2 bases, with 16 bases between them. CDR1 is LNHDA, CDR2 SQIVND, per germline (reference sequence). The CDR3 covers 17 residues. The CDR3, as DNA: TGTGCCAGTAGTTCACAATTGGACCGAACTGGGGCCAACGTCCTGACTTTC. Translation: CASSSQLDRTGANVLTF.

This clonotype was seen a handful of times. V and J are TRBV5-8 and TRBJ2-1; TRBD1 matches at 9 bases. Germline lookup yields CDR1 SGHTS and CDR2 YDEGEE. J lost 8 bases, V lost 3 bases, and 3 bases had no gene match. This CDR3 is built from 13 residues. The CDR3 region is CASSWGTGYEQFF. In DNA, the CDR3 is TGTGCCAGCAGCTGGGGGACAGGGTATGAGCAGTTCTTC.

This clonotype has at least ten counts. V usage is TRBV12-5 and J usage is TRBJ2-3; D not resolved. The CDR3 covers 13 residues. Trimming took off 10 bases at V and 2 bases at J, with 13 bases between the two ends. Looked up from germline, CDR1 is LGHNT and CDR2 is FRNRAP. The CDR3: CATAGQNTDTQYF. The CDR3 coding sequence is TGTGCTACCGCCGGCCAGAACACAGATACGCAGTATTTT.

The gene calls are TRBV29-1 and TRBJ2-7; 7 bases agree with TRBD1. This CDR3 is built from 14 residues. The V gene's germline CDR1 is SQVTM and CDR2 ANQGSEA. V lost 4 bases, J lost 2 bases, and 8 bases stayed unmatched. CDR3 protein: CSVAREGATYEQYF. CDR3 bases: TGCAGCGTTGCCAGAGAGGGGGCTACCTACGAGCAGTACTTC.

The table lists this clonotype with a few counts. The chain employs TRBV12-3 or TRBV12-4 and TRBJ1-5; D is possibly TRBD1 (5 bases). The CDR3 length is 18 residues. Trimming stripped 5 bases from V and 3 bases from J, with 23 bases between. This CDR3 is CASSRGLRQRSDNQPQHF. In DNA, the CDR3 is TGTGCCAGCAGTCGAGGTTTGCGACAGCGATCGGACAATCAGCCCCAGCATTTT.

In this sample, this clonotype turned up a few times. The CDR3 sequence is CASSQESGLQYF. DNA for the CDR3: TGTGCCAGCAGCCAAGAGTCAGGGCTCCAGTATTTT. The chain employs TRBV14 and TRBJ2-3, with D tentatively TRBD1 (5 bases). Germline V gives CDR1 SGHDN, CDR2 FVKESK. Deletions cut 0 bases from V and 12 bases from J, with 10 bases between. This CDR3 has 12 amino acids.

This clonotype was seen only a few times. The gene calls are TRBV20-1 and TRBJ1-1; possible D gene TRBD1, 5 bases. This CDR3 contains 15 residues. Germline CDR1 and CDR2: DFQATT and SNEGSKA (reference sequence). Trimming stripped 1 base from V and 6 bases from J, with 18 bases between. The CDR3 DNA is TGCAGTGCTAGAGCGGGGGGGGATTTGGTCTCTGAAGCTTTCTTT. Translation gives CSARAGGDLVSEAFF.

This clonotype was counted many times. The genes are TRBV20-1 and TRBJ2-2; tentative D call: TRBD1 (5 bases). This CDR3 spans 14 amino acids. The ends were cut back, 2 bases at V and 1 base at J, with 8 bases in the middle. Looked up from germline, CDR1 is DFQATT and CDR2 is SNEGSKA (reference sequence). The CDR3 sequence is CSARKGQNTGELFF. Here the CDR3 DNA reads TGCAGTGCTAGAAAAGGACAGAACACCGGGGAGCTGTTTTTT.

This rearrangement joins TRBV5-1 to TRBJ2-1, with TRBD1 matching over 7 bases. This CDR3 contains 16 residues. With 3 bases clipped from V and 5 bases from J, the junction kept 11 bases outside the gene matches. Germline CDR1 is SGHRS and CDR2 is YFSETQ. The CDR3 loop is CASSSPYETGNNEQFF. For the CDR3, the DNA is TGCGCCAGCAGCTCACCTTATGAGACAGGGAACAATGAGCAGTTCTTC.

The rearrangement links TRBV5-5 to TRBJ1-3; D not resolved. CDR1 and CDR2 from the germline V gene are SGHKS and YYEKEE (reference sequence). The CDR3 runs to 13 residues. Trimming pared 4 bases from V and 3 bases from J, leaving 8 bases between. CDR3 sequence reads: CASSTVGGNTIYF. CDR3 DNA: TGTGCCAGCAGCACCGTCGGTGGAAACACCATATATTTT.

The chain uses TRBV4-2 and TRBJ2-1; possible D gene TRBD1, 5 bases. Germline V gene data show CDR1 as LGHNA and CDR2 as YNFKEQ. V lost 3 bases and J 0 bases, leaving 9 bases between the germline ends. The CDR3 runs 15 residues. CDR3 DNA: TGTGCCAGCAGCCATTCCGACAGCTCCTACAATGAGCAGTTCTTC. Translating it yields CASSHSDSSYNEQFF.

This clonotype was seen a few times. The rearrangement links TRBV20-1 to TRBJ1-1, with D perhaps matching TRBD1 (6 bases). This CDR3 is built from 13 residues. Germline assignment: CDR1 DFQATT and CDR2 SNEGSKA (reference sequence). The V end was cut by 1 base, the J end by 3 bases, with 9 bases between. The CDR3 sequence is CSARAGAYTEAFF. The CDR3 region has the DNA TGCAGTGCTAGAGCGGGGGCTTACACTGAAGCTTTCTTT.

This clonotype was counted ten times or more. The gene calls are TRBV27 and TRBJ2-2; TRBD1 matches at 9 bases. This CDR3 has 15 amino acids. Germline CDR1 MNHEY, CDR2 SMNVEV (reference sequence). The J segment lost 4 bases and the V segment lost 9 bases, leaving 9 bases of the junction unmatched. The CDR3 reads CASRTGGAGTGELFF. CDR3 bases: TGTGCCAGTCGAACAGGGGGCGCGGGCACCGGGGAGCTGTTTTTT.

This clonotype was detected many times. V and J are TRBV13 and TRBJ2-7; TRBD1 matches at 8 bases. Germline V gives CDR1 PRHDT, CDR2 FYEKMQ (reference sequence). The CDR3 length is 15 residues. V was pared by 5 bases and J by 0 bases, with 6 bases of the junction left unmatched. CDR3 protein: CASSPRDRFSYEQYF. In DNA form, the CDR3 reads TGTGCCAGCAGCCCAAGGGACAGGTTCTCCTACGAGCAGTACTTC.

The chain carries TRBV20-1 and TRBJ1-1; D call uncertain. Germline lookup yields CDR1 DFQATT and CDR2 SNEGSKA (reference sequence). The V end was cut by 1 base, the J end by 1 base, with 7 bases between. The CDR3 has 13 residues. Here the CDR3 DNA reads TGCAGTGCTAGAGGGACGCGGAACACTGAAGCTTTCTTT. This gives the protein CSARGTRNTEAFF.

This clonotype was seen a few times. The rearrangement uses TRBV3-1 and TRBJ2-1; no firm D call. The CDR3 sequence is 17 residues long. Trimming shortened V by 0 bases and J by 0 bases, and 12 bases separated the two germline ends. Germline assignment: CDR1 LGHDT and CDR2 YNNKEL (reference sequence). This CDR3 reads CASSQDWAKSSYNEQFF. The CDR3 nucleotides are TGTGCCAGCAGCCAAGATTGGGCTAAAAGCTCCTACAATGAGCAGTTCTTC.

In DNA, the CDR3 is TGTGCCAGCTCACCCGTGGCCGCCGCCCAGCCCCAGCATTTT. It is translated as CASSPVAAAQPQHF. This sequence joins TRBV18 and TRBJ1-5; no firm D call. V shed 3 bases and J shed 7 bases, with 13 bases lying between them. CDR1 and CDR2 (germline): KGHSH, LQKENI. This CDR3 comprises 14 residues.

The table lists this clonotype with a few counts. The CDR3 DNA follows: TGTGCCAGCAGTTTTGACGCGCGACGGAGGGGGGAGACCCAGTACTTC. The encoded protein is CASSFDARRRGETQYF. The rearrangement uses TRBV12-3 or TRBV12-4 and TRBJ2-5; D might be TRBD1 or TRBD2, each matching 6 bases. The CDR3 spans 16 residues. Trimming pared 3 bases from V and 5 bases from J, leaving 19 bases between.

The CDR3 bases are TGCGCCAGCAGCTTGGCCAGCCGTGCTAGCGGGGGGGCCTACCGGGAGTTCTTC. Its protein is CASSLASRASGGAYREFF. The chain employs TRBV5-1 and TRBJ2-1; 12 nucleotides line up with TRBD2. The V gene end was trimmed by 0 bases and the J gene end by 14 bases; junction bases not matched to a gene: 18. From germline, CDR1 is SGHRS and CDR2 YFSETQ. The CDR3 has 18 amino acids.

This clonotype was detected a few times. CDR3 DNA: TGTGCCAGCAGCTTAGAAGTTAGCACTGAAGCTTTCTTT. Residues: CASSLEVSTEAFF. The chain has TRBV13 and TRBJ1-1; D gene uncertain. The CDR3 totals 13 residues. The V gene lost 1 base and the J gene lost 4 bases, with 7 bases spanning the gap. Germline V gene data show CDR1 as PRHDT and CDR2 as FYEKMQ (reference sequence).

There are a few counts of this clonotype. The chain joins TRBV6-4 to TRBJ2-1, with D maybe TRBD1 (6 bases). The V end lost 4 bases, the J end lost 9 bases, and 13 bases lay between the germline ends. The CDR3 is made up of 13 amino acids. CDR1 MRHNA and CDR2 SNTAGT come from the germline V gene. The CDR3 sequence is CASSGTGNGEQFF. The DNA of the CDR3 is TGTGCCAGCAGTGGAACAGGGAACGGTGAGCAGTTCTTC.

This clonotype was counted at least ten times. This sequence joins TRBV12-3 or TRBV12-4 and TRBJ2-3, with 8 bases matching TRBD2. This CDR3 comprises 15 residues. Trimming took 3 bases from V and 3 from J; bases not matched to a gene: 5. The CDR3 reads CASSLRGAGTDTQYF. The CDR3 DNA reads as TGTGCCAGCAGTTTGCGGGGGGCCGGGACAGATACGCAGTATTTT.

The chain carries TRBV5-6 and TRBJ1-5; no reliable D call. Germline V lookup: CDR1 SGHDT, CDR2 YYEEEE. The CDR3 contains 15 residues. V lost 2 bases, J lost 0 bases, and 9 bases lay in between. The CDR3, as DNA: TGTGCCAGCAGCTTACTTCGGGATAGCAATCAGCCCCAGCATTTT. Its translation is CASSLLRDSNQPQHF.

This clonotype has only a few counts. The V gene is TRBV5-1, the J gene TRBJ2-3; D might be TRBD1 (6 bases). V was cut by 0 bases and J by 4 bases, with 12 bases left in between. The length of the CDR3 is 15 residues. Germline V lookup: CDR1 SGHRS, CDR2 YFSETQ. The CDR3 spells CASSLGGGSSDTQYF. The CDR3 DNA reads as TGCGCCAGCAGCTTGGGTGGGGGCAGTTCAGATACGCAGTATTTT.

This clonotype has at least ten counts. This chain joins TRBV5-1 and TRBJ2-7; a weak D match, TRBD2 (5 bases). The CDR3 sequence is 15 residues long. The germline gives CDR1 SGHRS, CDR2 YFSETQ. V was pared by 0 bases and J by 4 bases, with 14 bases between. The CDR3 nucleotides are TGCGCCAGCAGCTTGGGTGTAGGCGGGTCTTACGAGCAGTACTTC. It translates to CASSLGVGGSYEQYF.

By sample fraction, this clonotype is medium-sized. The chain has TRBV5-1 and TRBJ1-2, with D perhaps TRBD1 (5 bases). The CDR3 spans 13 residues. Looked up from germline, CDR1 is SGHRS and CDR2 is YFSETQ. V was shortened by 1 base and J by 3 bases, with 7 bases between the two germline ends. The CDR3 region has the DNA TGCGCCAGCAGCTTGAACAGGCACTATGGCTACACCTTC. The encoded protein is CASSLNRHYGYTF.

CDR3: CASSPGTSGYEQYF. DNA for the CDR3: TGTGCCAGCAGCCCCGGGACTAGCGGCTACGAGCAGTACTTC. The chain has TRBV12-3 or TRBV12-4 and TRBJ2-7; the match to TRBD2 covers 11 bases. The length of the CDR3 is 14 residues. Trimming took 6 bases from V and 3 from J; bases not matched to a gene: 4.